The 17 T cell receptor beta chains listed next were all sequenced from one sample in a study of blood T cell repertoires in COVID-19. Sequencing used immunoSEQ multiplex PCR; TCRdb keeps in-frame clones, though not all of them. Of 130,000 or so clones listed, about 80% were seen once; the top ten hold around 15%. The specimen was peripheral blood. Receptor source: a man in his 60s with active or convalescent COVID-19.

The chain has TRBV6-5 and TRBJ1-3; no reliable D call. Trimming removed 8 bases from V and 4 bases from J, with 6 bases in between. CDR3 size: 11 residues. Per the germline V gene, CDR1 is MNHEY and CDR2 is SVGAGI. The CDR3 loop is CASLTGNTIYF. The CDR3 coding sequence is TGTGCCAGCCTGACAGGAAACACCATATATTTT.

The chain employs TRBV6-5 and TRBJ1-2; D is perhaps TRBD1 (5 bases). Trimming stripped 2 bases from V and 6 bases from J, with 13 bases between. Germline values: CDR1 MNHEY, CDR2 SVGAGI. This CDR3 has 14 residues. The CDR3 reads CASSYGAIFDGYTF. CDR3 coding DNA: TGTGCCAGCAGTTACGGGGCCATATTCGATGGCTACACCTTC.

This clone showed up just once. The DNA of the CDR3 is TGTGCCAGCAGCTTAGCGACTAGCGGGAGGTTCTCCTACGAGCAGTACTTC. It yields the protein CASSLATSGRFSYEQYF. This chain joins TRBV7-3 and TRBJ2-7; 13 positions agree with TRBD2. The ends lost 2 bases at V and 0 bases at J; junction bases unmatched: 4. CDR1 SGHTA and CDR2 FQGTGA come from the germline V gene. The CDR3 covers 17 residues.

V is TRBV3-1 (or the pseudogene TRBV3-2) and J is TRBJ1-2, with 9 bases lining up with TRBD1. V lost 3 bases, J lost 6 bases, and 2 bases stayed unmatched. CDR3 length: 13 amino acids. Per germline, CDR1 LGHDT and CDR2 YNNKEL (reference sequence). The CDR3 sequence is CASSQGTGNGYTF. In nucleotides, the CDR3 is TGTGCCAGCAGCCAGGGGACAGGGAATGGCTACACCTTC.

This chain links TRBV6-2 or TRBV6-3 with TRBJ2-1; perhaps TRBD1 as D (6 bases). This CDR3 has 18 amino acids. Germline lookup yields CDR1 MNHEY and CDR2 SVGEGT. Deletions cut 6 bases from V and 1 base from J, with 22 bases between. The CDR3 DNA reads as TGTGCCAGCAGCCGACAAATTGACCCAGGGGCGTCCTACAATGAGCAGTTCTTC. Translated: CASSRQIDPGASYNEQFF.

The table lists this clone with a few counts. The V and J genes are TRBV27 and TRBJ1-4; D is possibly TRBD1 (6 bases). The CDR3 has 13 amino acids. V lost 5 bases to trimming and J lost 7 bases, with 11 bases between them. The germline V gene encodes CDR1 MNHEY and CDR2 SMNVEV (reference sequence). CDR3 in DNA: TGTGCCAGCAGTGGGGAAGGGGGTGAAAAACTGTTTTTT. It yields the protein CASSGEGGEKLFF.

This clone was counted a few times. CDR3 DNA sequence: TGTGCCAGCAACCAGGGGTCAGAGACCCAGTACTTC. Translation: CASNQGSETQYF. This chain links TRBV28 with TRBJ2-5, with D possibly TRBD1 on 6 matching bases. Germline CDR1 reads MDHEN; CDR2 reads SYDVKM. The CDR3 is 12 amino acids. Trimming pared 7 bases from V and 4 bases from J, leaving 10 bases between.

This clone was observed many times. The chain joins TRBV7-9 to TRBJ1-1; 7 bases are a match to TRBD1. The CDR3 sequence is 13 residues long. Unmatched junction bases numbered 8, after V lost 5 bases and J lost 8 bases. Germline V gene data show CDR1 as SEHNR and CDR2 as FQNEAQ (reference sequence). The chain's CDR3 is CASSPRTGQEAFF. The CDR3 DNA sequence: TGTGCCAGCAGCCCGCGGACAGGCCAAGAAGCTTTCTTT.

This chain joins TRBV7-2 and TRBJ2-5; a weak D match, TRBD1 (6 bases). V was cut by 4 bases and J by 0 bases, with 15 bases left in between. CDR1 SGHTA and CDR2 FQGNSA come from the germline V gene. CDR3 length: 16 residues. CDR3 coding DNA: TGTGCCAGCAGCTCAAGGCCCACAGGGTACCAAGAGACCCAGTACTTC. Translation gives CASSSRPTGYQETQYF.

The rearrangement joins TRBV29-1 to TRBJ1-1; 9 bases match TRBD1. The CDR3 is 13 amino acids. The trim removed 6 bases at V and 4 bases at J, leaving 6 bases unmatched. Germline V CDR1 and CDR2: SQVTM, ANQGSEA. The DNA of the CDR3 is TGCAGCGTGGGACAGGGAGAAGGCACTGAAGCTTTCTTT. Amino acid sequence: CSVGQGEGTEAFF.

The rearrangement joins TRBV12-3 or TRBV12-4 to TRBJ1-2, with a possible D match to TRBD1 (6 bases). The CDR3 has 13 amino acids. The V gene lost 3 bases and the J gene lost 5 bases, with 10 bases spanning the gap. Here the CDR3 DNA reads TGTGCCAGCAGTTTGGGGACAACTTATGGCTACACCTTC. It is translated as CASSLGTTYGYTF.

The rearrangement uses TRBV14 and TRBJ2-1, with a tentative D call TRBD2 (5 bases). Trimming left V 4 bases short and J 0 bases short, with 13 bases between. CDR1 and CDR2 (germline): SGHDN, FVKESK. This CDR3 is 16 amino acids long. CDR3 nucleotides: TGTGCCAGCAGCCCGGATCGGGGATACTCCTACAATGAGCAGTTCTTC. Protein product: CASSPDRGYSYNEQFF.

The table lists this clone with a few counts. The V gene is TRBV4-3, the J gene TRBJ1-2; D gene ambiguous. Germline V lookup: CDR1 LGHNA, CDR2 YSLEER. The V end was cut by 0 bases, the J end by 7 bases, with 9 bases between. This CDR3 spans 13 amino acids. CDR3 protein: CASSQESGVGYTF. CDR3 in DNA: TGCGCCAGCAGCCAAGAAAGCGGGGTTGGCTACACCTTC.

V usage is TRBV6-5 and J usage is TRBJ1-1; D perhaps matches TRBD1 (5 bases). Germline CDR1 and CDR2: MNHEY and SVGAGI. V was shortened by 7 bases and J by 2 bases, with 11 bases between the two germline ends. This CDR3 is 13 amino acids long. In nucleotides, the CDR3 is TGTGCCAGCATAAGGAGGGGAAACACTGAAGCTTTCTTT. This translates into CASIRRGNTEAFF.

The DNA for the CDR3 is TGTGCCAGCAGCGTGAGCGGGAACACCGGGGAGCTGTTTTTT. Protein: CASSVSGNTGELFF. The chain employs TRBV9 and TRBJ2-2, with D perhaps matching TRBD2 (5 bases). CDR1 and CDR2 from the germline V gene are SGDLS and YYNGEE. Trimming stripped 2 bases from V and 1 base from J, with 6 bases between. This CDR3 is 14 amino acids long.

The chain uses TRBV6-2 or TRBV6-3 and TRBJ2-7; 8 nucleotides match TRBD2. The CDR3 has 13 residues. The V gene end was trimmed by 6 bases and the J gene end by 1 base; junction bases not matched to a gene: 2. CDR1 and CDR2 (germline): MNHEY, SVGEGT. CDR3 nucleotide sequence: TGTGCCAGCAGCATAGCGGGGTCCTACGAGCAGTACTTC. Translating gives CASSIAGSYEQYF.

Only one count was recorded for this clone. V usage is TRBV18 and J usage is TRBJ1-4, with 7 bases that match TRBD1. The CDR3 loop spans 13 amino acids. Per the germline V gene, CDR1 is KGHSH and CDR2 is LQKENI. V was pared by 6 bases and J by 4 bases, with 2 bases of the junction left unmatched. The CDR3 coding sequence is TGTGCCAGCTCGGGACAGATTAATGAAAAACTGTTTTTT. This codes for CASSGQINEKLFF.